This TCR beta chain derives from a study of cytomegalovirus exposure and HLA in healthy donors. All the people who gave samples were healthy bone marrow donors. This CDR3 has 14 residues. Germline CDR1 and CDR2: MNHEY and SVGAGI. The J segment lost 2 bases and the V segment lost 4 bases, leaving 3 bases of the junction unmatched. The PCR employed 60 Vbeta primers together with 13 Jbeta primers. Sequencing used immunoSEQ multiplex PCR; TCRdb keeps in-frame clones, though not all of them. The sample has 150,000 to 250,000 clones, 75% to 90% seen once. Sequenced: PBMCs. The clonotype was recovered from a woman aged 50 to 60 in good health and CMV-seropositive. The genes are TRBV6-5 and TRBJ2-3; TRBD1 matches at 7 bases. CDR3 DNA sequence: TGTGCCAGCAGTTGGGGACAGATCACAGATACGCAGTATTTT. Encoded protein: CASSWGQITDTQYF.